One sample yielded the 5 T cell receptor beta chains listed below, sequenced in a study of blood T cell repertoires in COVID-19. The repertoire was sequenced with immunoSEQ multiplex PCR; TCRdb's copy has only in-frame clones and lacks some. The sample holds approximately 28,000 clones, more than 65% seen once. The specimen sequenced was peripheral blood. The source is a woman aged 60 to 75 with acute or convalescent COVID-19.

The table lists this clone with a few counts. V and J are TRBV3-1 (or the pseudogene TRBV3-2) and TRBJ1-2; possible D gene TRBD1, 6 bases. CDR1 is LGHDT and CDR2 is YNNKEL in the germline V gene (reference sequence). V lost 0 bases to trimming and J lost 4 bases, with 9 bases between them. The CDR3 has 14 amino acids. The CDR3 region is CASSQEQGIYGYTF. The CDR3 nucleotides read TGTGCCAGCAGCCAAGAGCAGGGGATCTATGGCTACACCTTC.

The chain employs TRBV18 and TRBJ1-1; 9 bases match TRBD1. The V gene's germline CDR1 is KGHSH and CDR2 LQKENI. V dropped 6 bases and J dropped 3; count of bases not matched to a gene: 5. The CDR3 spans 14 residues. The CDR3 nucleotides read TGTGCCAGCTCGGGACAGGGAAGTCACACTGAAGCTTTCTTT. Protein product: CASSGQGSHTEAFF. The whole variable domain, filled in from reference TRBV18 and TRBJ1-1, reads NAGVMQNPRHLVRRRGQEARLRCSPMKGHSHVYWYRQLPEEGLKFMVYLQKENIIDESGMPKERFSAEFPKEGPSILRIQQVVRGDSAAYFCASSGQGSHTEAFFGQGTRLTVV.

Here the CDR3 reads CASSPWDRVDSPLHF. The DNA for the CDR3 is TGTGCCAGCAGCCCGTGGGACAGGGTGGATTCACCCCTCCACTTT. V is TRBV11-1 and J is TRBJ1-6; 9 nucleotides agree with TRBD1. Germline CDR1 and CDR2: SGHAT and FQDESV (reference sequence). The V segment lost 5 bases and the J segment 8 bases; nucleotides outside the gene matches: 7. The CDR3 loop spans 15 amino acids.

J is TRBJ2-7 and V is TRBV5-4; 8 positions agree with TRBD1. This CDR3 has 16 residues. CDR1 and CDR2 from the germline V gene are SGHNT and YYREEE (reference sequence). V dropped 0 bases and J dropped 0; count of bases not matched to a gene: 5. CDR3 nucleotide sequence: TGTGCCAGCAGCTTGGACCCAACAGGGGGCTCCTACGAGCAGTACTTC. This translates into CASSLDPTGGSYEQYF.

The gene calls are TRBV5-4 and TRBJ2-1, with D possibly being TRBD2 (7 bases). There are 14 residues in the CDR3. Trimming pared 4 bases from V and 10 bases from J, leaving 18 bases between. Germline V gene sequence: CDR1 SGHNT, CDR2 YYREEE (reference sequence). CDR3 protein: CASSRAGALGEQFF. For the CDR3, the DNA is TGTGCCAGCAGCCGGGCGGGGGCCCTCGGAGAGCAGTTCTTC.